This T cell receptor beta chain was sequenced in a study of CD8+CD57+ T cells in acquired aplastic anemia. Looking at the study overall: DNA per sorted CD4+ or CD8+ sample ranged 0.2 to 27.4 ug, averaging about 3.4 ug. CD4+ cells from healthy donors averaged roughly 10 million reads.

Study results and caveats: The study found no significant CD8+ Simpson's diversity difference between patients and controls. Fewer than 30 CD8+ CDR3 sequences were shared between patients and controls.

Note on this clonotype: Antigen specificity is unknown.

According to the study, genomic DNA was the template for TCR beta VDJ and CDR3 profiling. One entry per CDR3 protein results from TCRdb running MiXCR on the reads. The profile shows 350,000 to 450,000 distinct CDR3 sequences, about 70% of them singletons. The sample taken for sequencing was sorted CD4+, CD8+, or CD8+CD57+ T cells (not recorded which) from PBMCs. This TCR was recovered from a human donor in good health, serving as a control.

The CDR3 sequence: CSARGPTGWDQPQHF. DNA of the CDR3: TGCAGTGCTAGAGGCCCTACAGGGTGGGATCAGCCCCAGCATTTT. The chain joins TRBV20-1 to TRBJ1-5; TRBD1 might be the D (6 bases). This CDR3 contains 15 residues. V was shortened by 1 base and J by 5 bases, with 15 bases between the two germline ends. Germline CDR1 and CDR2: DFQATT and SNEGSKA (reference sequence).